This TCR beta chain originates from a study of T cell responses to AZD1222 COVID-19 vaccine. Study-level findings and limits: At baseline, just five or six AZD1222 recipients tested seropositive.

The length of the CDR3 is 14 residues. Germline V CDR1 and CDR2: LNHDA, SQIVND (reference sequence). V was pared by 3 bases and J by 4 bases, with 9 bases between. Note on this clone: Its target is not known.

TCRdb's copy holds only in-frame clones and misses some; the assay was immunoSEQ multiplex PCR. The sample carries approximately 110,000 clones, 88% recorded once. This sequence originates from an adult in good health. The chain carries TRBV19 and TRBJ1-4; D call uncertain. The source material was peripheral blood, sampled on day 0 of AZD1222 vaccination. CDR3 protein: CASSIGRYNEKLFF. CDR3 bases: TGTGCCAGTAGTATTGGACGGTATAATGAAAAACTGTTTTTT.